The 19 T cell receptor beta chains below all came from one sample that was sequenced in a study of blood T cell repertoires in COVID-19. Libraries were prepared by immunoSEQ multiplex PCR; TCRdb keeps only in-frame clonotypes and omits some of them. The data hold 250,000 to 350,000 clones, with about nine tenths observed a single time. The sample comprised PBMCs or T cells enriched from blood (not recorded which). These receptor sequences come from a young woman who had recovered from COVID-19.

This chain uses TRBV4-1 with TRBJ1-4, with D unclear. The CDR3 length is 14 residues. The V gene's germline CDR1 is MGHRA and CDR2 YSYEKL. The ends were cut back, 5 bases at V and 1 base at J, with 8 bases in the middle. In DNA form, the CDR3 reads TGCGCCAGCAGCGGCACAGTAACTAATGAAAAACTGTTTTTT. This codes for CASSGTVTNEKLFF.

This rearrangement joins TRBV5-1 to TRBJ2-1; D is unresolved. V gave up 2 bases and J gave up 5 bases, with 11 bases separating them. The CDR3 extends over 14 amino acids. Per germline, CDR1 SGHRS and CDR2 YFSETQ. The CDR3 nucleotides read TGCGCCAGCAGCTTCTCCTGGCCAAACAATGAGCAGTTCTTC. Protein sequence: CASSFSWPNNEQFF.

This chain uses TRBV7-9 with TRBJ2-7, with D tentatively TRBD1 (6 bases). Trimming pared 5 bases from V and 5 bases from J, leaving 13 bases between. The germline V gene encodes CDR1 SEHNR and CDR2 FQNEAQ (reference sequence). CDR3 size: 13 residues. The CDR3 coding sequence is TGTGCCAGCAGCCCTTGGACAGCCCACGAGCAGTACTTC. It is translated as CASSPWTAHEQYF. Complete variable domain (other parts from reference TRBV7-9 and TRBJ2-7): DTGVSQNPRHKITKRGQNVTFRCDPISEHNRLYWYRQTLGQGPEFLTYFQNEAQLEKSRLLSDRFSAERPKGSFSTLEIQRTEQGDSAMYLCASSPWTAHEQYFGPGTRLTVT.

This clone has a single count. This same CDR3 is encoded by further DNA sequences in the sample. The chain links TRBV28 to TRBJ2-7; D not resolved. CDR1 is MDHEN and CDR2 is SYDVKM in the germline V gene. The CDR3 extends over 13 amino acids. Trimming removed 3 bases from V and 4 bases from J, with 10 bases in between. Here the CDR3 reads CASSFSDSYEQYF. The CDR3 bases are TGTGCCAGCAGTTTTAGTGACTCTTACGAGCAGTACTTC.

The chain uses TRBV3-1 (or the pseudogene TRBV3-2) and TRBJ2-1; 9 bases fit TRBD2. The germline CDR1 and CDR2 sequences are LGHDT and YNNKEL (reference sequence). Trimming at V came to 4 bases and at J to 5 bases, leaving 3 bases not matched to a gene. The CDR3 is 14 residues long. CDR3 DNA: TGTGCCAGCAGCCGTGGGACTAGCAACAATGAGCAGTTCTTC. It codes for CASSRGTSNNEQFF.

This clone was recorded only once. The chain combines TRBV18 with TRBJ1-5; 7 positions match TRBD1. This CDR3 has 14 amino acids. Germline V gene lookup returns CDR1 KGHSH and CDR2 LQKENI. V was pared by 3 bases and J by 5 bases, with 4 bases of the junction left unmatched. The CDR3 DNA reads as TGTGCCAGCTCACCTACAGGGGCCGATCAGCCCCAGCATTTT. Protein: CASSPTGADQPQHF.

This clone was seen a few times. This chain links TRBV12-3 or TRBV12-4 with TRBJ1-2, with 11 bases aligning to TRBD1. CDR3 length: 13 amino acids. With V trimmed by 4 bases and J by 7 bases, 2 bases remained unmatched. CDR3 region: CASSYGTGGGYTF. For the CDR3, the DNA is TGTGCCAGCAGTTATGGGACAGGGGGTGGCTACACCTTC.

V and J are TRBV28 and TRBJ2-2, with 7 bases matching TRBD2. The CDR3 runs to 16 residues. The trim removed 6 bases at V and 4 bases at J, leaving 11 bases unmatched. Per germline, CDR1 MDHEN and CDR2 SYDVKM. CDR3 protein: CASRPPRSGVTGELFF. DNA for the CDR3: TGTGCCAGCAGACCCCCGAGGAGCGGGGTCACCGGGGAGCTGTTTTTT.

The rearrangement links TRBV21-1 to TRBJ2-7; the table gives TRBD2 as D, unverified against the DNA. TRBV21-1 constitutes a pseudogene. The CDR3 covers 16 residues. This CDR3 is CASSKFGHGWIHEQYF. CDR3 DNA: TGTGCCAGCAGCAAATTCGGCCACGGGTGGATACACGAGCAGTACTTC.

The chain employs TRBV19 and TRBJ1-1; 8 nucleotides match TRBD1. This CDR3 contains 16 residues. J was trimmed by 3 bases and V by 3 bases; bases with no gene match: 9. Germline CDR1 reads LNHDA; CDR2 reads SQIVND (reference sequence). The CDR3 DNA reads TGTGCCAGTAGTATCCGGGACAGGACGGGTGACACTGAAGCTTTCTTT. Encoded protein: CASSIRDRTGDTEAFF.

In regard to this clone: Within the sample, other DNA sequences also encode this same CDR3. This CDR3 reads CASSSQGPNTEAFF. In nucleotides, the CDR3 is TGCGCCAGCAGTTCGCAGGGTCCGAACACTGAAGCTTTCTTT. The J gene is TRBJ1-1, the V gene TRBV5-1, with a tentative D call TRBD1 (5 bases). This CDR3 region has 14 residues. Germline loops: CDR1 SGHRS, CDR2 YFSETQ. V was shortened by 5 bases and J by 1 base, with 12 bases between the two germline ends.

The V and J genes are TRBV5-8 and TRBJ1-5; TRBD1 matches at 9 bases. V was clipped by 4 bases and J by 4 bases; unmatched bases: 6. The germline gives CDR1 SGHTS, CDR2 YDEGEE. The CDR3 is made up of 15 amino acids. The CDR3 protein is CASSAQGQGNQPQHF. The DNA for the CDR3 is TGTGCCAGCAGCGCCCAGGGACAGGGTAATCAGCCCCAGCATTTT.

V and J are TRBV5-1 and TRBJ2-7; TRBD2 agrees at 13 bases. This CDR3 is built from 15 residues. The J segment lost 2 bases and the V segment lost 4 bases, leaving 3 bases of the junction unmatched. In germline, CDR1 is SGHRS, CDR2 YFSETQ. The CDR3: CASSEGLAGTYEQYF. As DNA, the CDR3 is TGCGCCAGCAGCGAGGGACTAGCGGGGACCTACGAGCAGTACTTC.

The chain has TRBV5-8 and TRBJ1-3; D gene uncertain. CDR3 size: 14 residues. Trimming took off 4 bases at V and 0 bases at J, with 8 bases between the two ends. CDR1 and CDR2 (germline): SGHTS, YDEGEE. The CDR3 bases are TGTGCCAGCAGCCCCCTCTTCTCTGGAAACACCATATATTTT. It specifies CASSPLFSGNTIYF.

The chain joins TRBV7-2 to TRBJ1-1, with unresolved D. This CDR3 spans 13 amino acids. V lost 6 bases and J lost 3, with 11 bases in between. Germline V gene lookup returns CDR1 SGHTA and CDR2 FQGNSA. CDR3: CASRLAGYTEAFF. CDR3 sequence (DNA): TGTGCCAGCAGACTAGCCGGTTACACTGAAGCTTTCTTT. Looking up the rest from reference TRBV7-2 and TRBJ1-1 gives the full variable domain: GAGVSQSPSNKVTEKGKDVELRCDPISGHTALYWYRQSLGQGLEFLIYFQGNSAPDKSGLPSDRFSAERTGGSVSTLTIQRTQQEDSAVYLCASRLAGYTEAFFGQGTRLTVV.

In DNA form, the CDR3 reads TGTGCCAGCAGCGCGGGACAGGGGGCGGGAAAACTGTTTTTT. Amino acid sequence: CASSAGQGAGKLFF. The chain couples TRBV5-5 to TRBJ1-4, with TRBD1 matching over 12 bases. Germline loops: CDR1 SGHKS, CDR2 YYEKEE (reference sequence). The CDR3 has 14 amino acids. V trimming: 4 bases; J trimming: 10 bases; junction bases outside the gene matches: 5.

In this sample, this clone turned up once. The chain is built from TRBV7-9 and TRBJ2-7, with 8 bases lining up with TRBD1. Germline assignment: CDR1 SEHNR and CDR2 FQNEAQ (reference sequence). The CDR3 contains 15 residues. J was trimmed by 4 bases and V by 5 bases; bases with no gene match: 10. The CDR3 loop reads CASSPMDRVGYEQYF. For the CDR3, the DNA is TGTGCCAGCAGCCCGATGGACAGGGTAGGGTACGAGCAGTACTTC. Supplemented by reference TRBV7-9 and TRBJ2-7, the full variable domain reads DTGVSQNPRHKITKRGQNVTFRCDPISEHNRLYWYRQTLGQGPEFLTYFQNEAQLEKSRLLSDRFSAERPKGSFSTLEIQRTEQGDSAMYLCASSPMDRVGYEQYFGPGTRLTVT.

The chain couples TRBV13 to TRBJ1-3, with 10 bases matching TRBD1. In germline, CDR1 is PRHDT, CDR2 FYEKMQ (reference sequence). Trimming at V came to 6 bases and at J to 4 bases, leaving 12 bases not matched to a gene. The CDR3 length is 17 residues. CDR3 DNA sequence: TGTGCCAGCAGATCTCACTCCGGGACAGGGGAAGGAAACACCATATATTTT. Translation: CASRSHSGTGEGNTIYF.

In this sample, this clone turned up a few times. This chain uses TRBV3-1 (or the pseudogene TRBV3-2) with TRBJ2-3; D ambiguous. With 10 bases removed from V and 0 bases from J, the gap between germline ends came to 5 bases. This CDR3 has 11 residues. The germline V gene has CDR1 LGHDT and CDR2 YNNKEL (reference sequence). CDR3 loop: CAISSTDTQYF. CDR3 sequence (DNA): TGTGCCATCTCGAGCACAGATACGCAGTATTTT.